The text below deals with one T cell receptor (beta chain). Its antigen is as yet unknown. The CDR3 runs to 15 residues. The germline V gene has CDR1 SQVTM and CDR2 ANQGSEA. Trimming took off 1 base at V and 4 bases at J, with 14 bases between the two ends. The data stem from a study of cytomegalovirus exposure and HLA in healthy donors. General study points: Some TCR beta chains (164 of them) were listed as cytomegalovirus-associated. Rare TCR sequences predominated, though certain public TCRs were found in many donors.

Clones were read by immunoSEQ multiplex PCR, and TCRdb kept only the in-frame ones, dropping some. The sample lists a few hundred thousand clones; about 92% were seen once. The chain is built from TRBV29-1 and TRBJ2-1, with a tentative D call TRBD1 (5 bases). Sequencing input: PBMCs. This TCR was sampled from a woman younger than 45 in good health and CMV-seronegative. CDR3: CSVEGTPKGYNEQFF. For the CDR3, the DNA is TGCAGCGTTGAAGGGACACCCAAGGGATACAATGAGCAGTTCTTC.